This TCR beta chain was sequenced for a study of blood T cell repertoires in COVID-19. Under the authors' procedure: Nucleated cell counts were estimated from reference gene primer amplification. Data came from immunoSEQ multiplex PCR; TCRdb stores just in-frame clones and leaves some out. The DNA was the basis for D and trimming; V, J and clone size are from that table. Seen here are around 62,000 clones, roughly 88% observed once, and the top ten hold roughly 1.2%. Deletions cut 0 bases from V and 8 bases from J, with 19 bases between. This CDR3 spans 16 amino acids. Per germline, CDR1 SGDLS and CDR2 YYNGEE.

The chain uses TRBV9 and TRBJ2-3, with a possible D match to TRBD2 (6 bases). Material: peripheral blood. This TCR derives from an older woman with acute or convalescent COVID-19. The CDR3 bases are TGTGCCAGCAGCGTAGGGGGAGGCCAGATCGTGGGTACGCAGTATTTT. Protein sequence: CASSVGGGQIVGTQYF.